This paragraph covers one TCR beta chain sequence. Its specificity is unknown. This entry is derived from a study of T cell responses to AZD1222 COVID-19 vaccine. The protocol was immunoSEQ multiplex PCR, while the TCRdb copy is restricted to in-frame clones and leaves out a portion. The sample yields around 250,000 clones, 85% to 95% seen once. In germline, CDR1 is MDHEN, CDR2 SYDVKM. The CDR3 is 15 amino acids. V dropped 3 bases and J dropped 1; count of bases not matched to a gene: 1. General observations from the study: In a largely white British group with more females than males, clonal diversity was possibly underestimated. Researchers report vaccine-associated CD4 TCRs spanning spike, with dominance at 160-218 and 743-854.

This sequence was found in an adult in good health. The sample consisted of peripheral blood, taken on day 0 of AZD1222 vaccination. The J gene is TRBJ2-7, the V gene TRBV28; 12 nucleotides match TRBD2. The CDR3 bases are TGTGCCAGCAGTTTGACTAGCGGGAGATCCTACGAGCAGTACTTC. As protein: CASSLTSGRSYEQYF.